The clone carrying this TCR beta chain was counted at least ten times. This specimen comes from a study of cytomegalovirus exposure and HLA in healthy donors. The PCR ran on 60 Vbeta and 13 Jbeta primers. The data were produced by immunoSEQ multiplex PCR, yet TCRdb's version contains in-frame clones alone and is incomplete. The data show roughly 100,000 clones, about 80% seen once. Looked up from germline, CDR1 is SGHVS and CDR2 is FNYEAQ. The V gene lost 5 bases and the J gene lost 0 bases, with 20 bases spanning the gap. The CDR3 loop spans 18 amino acids. The sequenced sample consisted of PBMCs. V usage is TRBV7-6 and J usage is TRBJ1-3; D not resolved. This sequence was found in a man under 40 in good health and CMV-seronegative. CDR3 protein: CASSLRRTSTISGNTIYF. The CDR3 DNA follows: TGTGCCAGCAGCCTTCGAAGAACTAGCACGATCTCTGGAAACACCATATATTTT.